This T cell receptor (beta chain) was identified during a study of blood T cells in healthy people across ages (dated by TCRdb to between 2014 and 2017). For the study in its entirety: In model experiments, template switching captured roughly one uniquely barcoded TCR beta cDNA molecule for every two T cells. To track age-related changes in TCR beta repertoire diversity, the study relied on deep sequencing normalized with unique cDNA molecular identifiers. The study analyzed two additional independent replicas of 1 million unique cDNA reads from the same blood draw for two donors, one aged 18 to 30 and one aged 80 or older. The donors were split into four age groups: young (average around 15 years), middle-aged (over 35), aged (approximately 59) and long-lived (roughly 88). To avoid experimental bias, donors of different ages were spread randomly across the sequencing lanes. Paper-wide results and their limitations: Observed TCR beta diversity correlated strongly with the percentage of naive T cells measured by flow cytometry. Compared with the aged group, the long-lived group had more naive CD4+ T cells, fewer expanded clones and increased TCR diversity, suggesting age selection. Because profiling used bulk unsorted PBMCs, naive and antigen-experienced compartments could not be compared conclusively. Total diversity estimates from one million sequenced T cells were considered lower bounds and underestimates. Donor CMV infection status was unknown, potentially confounding age-related changes in expanded clonotypes. Observed TCR beta diversity per million T cells fell roughly linearly with age, and a significant reduction was already apparent by age roughly 40.

Systemically healthy Caucasian individuals from Russia, 39 in total and aged about 6 to 90 years, were included as donors. Approximately 9.3 milliliters of peripheral blood were drawn from each donor into EDTA-treated Vacutainer tubes. Ficoll-Paque density-gradient centrifugation was used to isolate PBMCs, with at least 7 million per sample. Trizol reagent was used to extract total RNA from the PBMCs, yielding at least 6 micrograms per sample. For every donor, flow cytometry on a PBMC aliquot measured the percentage of naive CD45RAhigh/CD27high T cells. Library generation was performed with 5' RACE. The listed sequencing device is Illumina HiSeq 2500. The second PCR ran for about 6 to 12 cycles and used a J-beta primer mix along with a sample-barcoded 5' primer. Each TCR beta cDNA molecule received a unique molecular identifier from a template-switch 5' adaptor carrying 12 random nucleotides. Each sample yielded at least 2.5 million CDR3-containing paired-end reads. All of the RNA was converted into first-strand cDNA using the Mint cDNA synthesis kit, with a TRBC-specific oligonucleotide serving as the primer. Following uracil-DNA glycosylase treatment, all cDNA underwent a first 18-cycle PCR with the universal primers M1SS and BC2_uni_R. Per the authors' processing: For normalization, 1 million high-quality reads were randomly selected from each sample, with every read carrying a distinct molecular identifier. Reads with shared molecular identifiers were discarded instead of being binned into consensus sequences. CDR3 identification, clonotype clustering and error correction used MiTCR with a Q25 quality threshold and the strictest error-elimination algorithm. Lower-bound total TCR beta diversity was estimated with a nonparametric unseen species model using Euler transformation. Starting from the raw public reads, TCRdb applied fastp trimming at Q25, assembled clones with MiXCR and retained in-frame beta chains. Rows merge per CDR3 protein into single entries with the most common DNA and genes. TCRdb's processing, not the study's, gives the V and J calls here. The sample yields roughly 1,800,000 distinct CDR3 sequences; around half were counted once. The ten largest clonotypes hold around 2.1% of the sample.

For this clonotype: Its antigen remains unidentified. Qualities for individual bases were not recorded, and no much larger clone is one base off.

V loses 7 bases at its end and J loses 11 bases; junction bases beyond the gene matches: 19. Measured from the cysteine to the phenylalanine, the CDR3 is 16 residues long. Here the CDR3 DNA is all that survives: 48 bases in frame from base 1. According to the germline V gene, CDR1 reads SGHRS and CDR2 reads YFSETQ. The receptor's source is a woman aged 40 to 50 in good health. Sample: blood. The chain joins TRBV5-1 to TRBJ2-5, with TRBD2 matching 11 junction bases. The sequence in DNA is TGCGCCAGCTGCCTTAGCGGGGGGGCCTTCTACAATGAGCAGTACTTC. Translated, it gives CASCLSGGAFYNEQYF.